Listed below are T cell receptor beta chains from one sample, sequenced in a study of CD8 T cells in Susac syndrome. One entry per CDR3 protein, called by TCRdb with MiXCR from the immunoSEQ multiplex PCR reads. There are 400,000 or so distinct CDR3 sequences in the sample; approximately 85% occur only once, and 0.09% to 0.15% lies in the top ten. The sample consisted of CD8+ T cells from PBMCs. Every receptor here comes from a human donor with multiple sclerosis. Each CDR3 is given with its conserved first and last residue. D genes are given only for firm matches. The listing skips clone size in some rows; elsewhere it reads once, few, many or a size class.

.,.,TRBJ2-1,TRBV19,CASSIWGSSSYNEQFF,TGTGCCAGTAGTATCTGGGGGTCCAGCTCCTACAATGAGCAGTTCTTC
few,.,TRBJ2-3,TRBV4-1,CASSARSTFTDTQYF,TGCGCCAGCAGCGCCCGTTCTACCTTCACAGATACGCAGTATTTT
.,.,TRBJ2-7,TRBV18,CASSPGGGAYEQYF,TGTGCCAGCTCACCCGGAGGTGGGGCCTACGAGCAGTACTTC
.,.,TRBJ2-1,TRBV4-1,CASSQGERAYNEQFF,TGCGCCAGCAGCCAAGGGGAGCGGGCGTACAATGAGCAGTTCTTC
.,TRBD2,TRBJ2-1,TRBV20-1,CSAGLADYNEQFF,TGCAGTGCCGGACTAGCGGACTACAATGAGCAGTTCTTC
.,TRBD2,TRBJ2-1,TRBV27,CASSFGFAGVPSYNEQFF,TGTGCCAGCAGTTTTGGTTTCGCGGGAGTCCCCTCCTACAATGAGCAGTTCTTC
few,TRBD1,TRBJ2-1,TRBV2,CASSLGQGEDNEQFF,TGTGCCAGCAGCCTGGGACAGGGGGAAGACAATGAGCAGTTCTTC
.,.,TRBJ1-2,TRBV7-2,CASSLLELRARSGYTF,TGTGCCAGCAGCTTATTGGAGTTGAGGGCTCGGAGTGGCTACACCTTC
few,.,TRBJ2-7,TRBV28,CASSLWGEKSEQYF,TGTGCCAGCAGTTTATGGGGTGAGAAGAGCGAGCAGTACTTC
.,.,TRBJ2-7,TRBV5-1,CASSLHLNEQYF,TGCGCCAGCAGTCTCCACCTGAACGAGCAGTACTTC
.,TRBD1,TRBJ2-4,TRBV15,CATSRDIGGVQYF,TGTGCCACCAGCAGAGATATAGGGGGCGTTCAGTACTTC
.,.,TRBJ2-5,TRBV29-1,CGVEDAWVRETQYF,TGCGGCGTTGAAGATGCCTGGGTTCGGGAGACCCAGTACTTC
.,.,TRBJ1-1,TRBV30,CACRELNTEAFF,TGTGCCTGTCGAGAGTTGAACACTGAAGCTTTCTTT
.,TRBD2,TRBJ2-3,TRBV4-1,CASSLDGNPGLATNTDTQYF,TGCGCCAGCAGCCTCGACGGTAACCCGGGACTAGCGACCAACACAGATACGCAGTATTTT
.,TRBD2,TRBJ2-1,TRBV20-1,CSARDGGGIDEQFF,TGCAGTGCTAGGGACGGCGGGGGAATCGATGAGCAGTTCTTC
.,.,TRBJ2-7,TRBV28,CASSSRLVLLYEQYF,TGTGCCAGCAGCTCCAGACTAGTCCTCCTCTACGAGCAGTACTTC
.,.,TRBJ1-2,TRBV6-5,CASSYPAGHVFGYGYTF,TGTGCCAGCAGTTACCCCGCCGGGCACGTCTTTGGCTATGGCTACACCTTC
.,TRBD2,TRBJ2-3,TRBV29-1,CSAIAGAADTQYF,TGCAGCGCCATAGCGGGAGCGGCAGATACGCAGTATTTT
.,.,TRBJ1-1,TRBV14,CASSRLSGTEAFF,TGTGCCAGCAGCCGATTATCCGGTACTGAAGCTTTCTTT
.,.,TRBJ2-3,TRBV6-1,CASSLYAMGPTDTQYF,TGTGCCAGCAGCCTATACGCTATGGGACCCACAGATACGCAGTATTTT
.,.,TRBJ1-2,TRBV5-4,CASSPGALGYGYTF,TGTGCCAGCAGCCCAGGGGCCCTGGGGTATGGCTACACCTTC
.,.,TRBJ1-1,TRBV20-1,CSGQQVEGTEAFF,TGCAGTGGTCAACAGGTTGAGGGCACTGAAGCTTTCTTT
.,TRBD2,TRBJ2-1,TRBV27,CASGRAGGSNEQFF,TGTGCCAGCGGGAGAGCGGGGGGGAGCAATGAGCAGTTCTTC
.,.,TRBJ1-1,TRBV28,CASSLPGSEAFF,TGTGCCAGCAGCCTGCCGGGATCTGAAGCTTTCTTT
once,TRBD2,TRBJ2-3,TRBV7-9,CASRRGTSGLADTQYF,TGTGCCAGCAGGCGCGGGACTAGCGGACTCGCAGATACGCAGTATTTT
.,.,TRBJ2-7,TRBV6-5,CASSYSTGSRVPYEQYF,TGTGCCAGCAGTTACTCGACTGGCAGCCGAGTTCCCTACGAGCAGTACTTC
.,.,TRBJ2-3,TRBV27,CASSNPYSTDTQYF,TGTGCCAGCAGTAACCCCTATAGCACAGATACGCAGTATTTT
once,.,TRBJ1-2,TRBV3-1,CASSLVGRPYGYTF,TGTGCCAGCAGCCTTGTGGGCAGACCATATGGCTACACCTTC